This TCR beta chain was recorded in a study of cytomegalovirus exposure and HLA in healthy donors. Study-level results: It was assumed in the presence/absence analyses that sequencing depth was roughly uniform across donors. The records held CMV serostatus as the only immune exposure information.

The CDR3 extends over 16 amino acids. The germline V gene encodes CDR1 SGHNT and CDR2 YENEEA. V shed 2 bases, J shed 4 bases, and the junction held 7 bases outside the gene matches. PCR amplification relied on 60 Vbeta primers (plus 13 Jbeta primers). The repertoire was sequenced with immunoSEQ multiplex PCR; TCRdb's copy has only in-frame clones and lacks some. Counted here are 150,000 to 200,000 clones, 80% occurring once; the ten biggest clones make up about 4.8%. This clone was recorded a few times. The antigen is unknown. This clonotype was sampled from a young man in good health and CMV-seronegative. Sequences were obtained from PBMCs. The J gene is TRBJ2-5, the V gene TRBV11-3; TRBD2 agrees at 10 bases. CDR3 amino acids: CASSLRASGSVETQYF. The CDR3 bases are TGTGCCAGCAGCTTAAGGGCTAGCGGGAGTGTAGAGACCCAGTACTTC.